The 29 T cell receptor beta chains below all came from one sample that was sequenced in a study of T cell responses to AZD1222 COVID-19 vaccine. Sequencing was performed with immunoSEQ multiplex PCR; in TCRdb, only in-frame clones are kept and a portion is missing. Among about 210,000 clones, approximately 92% were seen once, and the ten largest hold over 1%. Here the sequenced sample was peripheral blood, taken on day 0 of AZD1222 vaccination. The receptors were sampled from an adult in good health.

As regards this clone: Germline is not matched at one junction end, which may reflect a read error. The chain is built from TRBV5-1 and TRBJ1-4; TRBD1 might be the D (6 bases). This CDR3 is built from 16 residues. Germline values: CDR1 SGHRS, CDR2 YFSETQ. Written as DNA, the CDR3 is TGCGCCAGCAGCGCCCGCAGTGGGACAACTCATGAAAAACTGTTTTTT. This encodes CASSARSGTTHEKLFF.

The J gene is TRBJ1-2, the V gene TRBV5-1; weak D call: TRBD1 (5 bases). V was clipped by 2 bases and J by 4 bases, with 9 bases between them. CDR3 size: 13 residues. Germline values: CDR1 SGHRS, CDR2 YFSETQ. The CDR3 bases are TGCGCCAGCAGCTTTCAGGGAGGCTATGGCTACACCTTC. This sequence encodes CASSFQGGYGYTF. The full variable domain, in which reference TRBV5-1 and TRBJ1-2 provide the parts outside the CDR3, is KAGVTQTPRYLIKTRGQQVTLSCSPISGHRSVSWYQQTPGQGLQFLFEYFSETQRNKGNFPGRFSGRQFSNSRSEMNVSTLELGDSALYLCASSFQGGYGYTFGSGTRLTVV.

The chain couples TRBV7-9 to TRBJ1-2; D possibly corresponds to TRBD1 (5 bases). This CDR3 comprises 14 residues. Trimming shortened V by 1 base and J by 4 bases, and 10 bases separated the two germline ends. Germline lookup yields CDR1 SEHNR and CDR2 FQNEAQ (reference sequence). The CDR3 bases are TGTGCCAGCAGCTTAGTGTCGGGGGGCTATGGCTACACCTTC. As protein: CASSLVSGGYGYTF.

V and J are TRBV19 and TRBJ1-1, with D unclear. Looked up from germline, CDR1 is LNHDA and CDR2 is SQIVND (reference sequence). The CDR3 is 15 amino acids. Trimming removed 7 bases at V and 2 bases at J, with 17 bases between. This CDR3 reads CASNPGLGFNTEAFF. In nucleotides, the CDR3 is TGTGCCAGTAACCCAGGTTTGGGATTTAACACTGAAGCTTTCTTT.

The rearrangement links TRBV20-1 to TRBJ1-3; unclear D gene. Between the trimmed V and J ends, which lost 3 bases and 4 bases, there was a span of 7 bases. The length of the CDR3 is 12 residues. Per the germline V gene, CDR1 is DFQATT and CDR2 is SNEGSKA (reference sequence). CDR3 DNA: TGCAGTGCTAGTAGCAGCGGAAACACCATATATTTT. Amino acids: CSASSSGNTIYF.

The CDR3 DNA sequence: TGCGCCAGCAGCTTCGGGACAGCCTACACCGGGGAGCTGTTTTTT. This encodes CASSFGTAYTGELFF. V is TRBV5-1 and J is TRBJ2-2; 7 nucleotides agree with TRBD1. Germline lookup yields CDR1 SGHRS and CDR2 YFSETQ. This CDR3 spans 15 amino acids. The V and J ends lost 2 bases and 3 bases, in that order; junction bases with no gene match: 4.

The rearrangement links TRBV5-4 to TRBJ2-5; 11 bases map to TRBD2. Germline CDR1 reads SGHNT; CDR2 reads YYREEE (reference sequence). The CDR3 is 16 residues long. The J segment lost 3 bases and the V segment lost 6 bases, leaving 10 bases of the junction unmatched. The CDR3 loop reads CASTPQLAGGKETQYF. CDR3 nucleotide sequence: TGTGCCAGCACCCCGCAGCTAGCGGGGGGAAAAGAGACCCAGTACTTC.

As concerns this clone: The same CDR3 also results from other DNA sequences found in this sample. The chain recombines TRBV2 with TRBJ1-1, with unresolved D. CDR3 length: 13 residues. Germline values: CDR1 SNHLY, CDR2 FYNNEI. V shed 2 bases and J shed 1 base, with 5 bases lying between them. Here the CDR3 DNA reads TGTGCCAGCAGTGAACGGGGGAACACTGAAGCTTTCTTT. Translated, it gives CASSERGNTEAFF.

This chain links TRBV2 with TRBJ1-5; a possible D gene is TRBD1 (5 bases). CDR1 is SNHLY, CDR2 FYNNEI, per germline. V was pared by 4 bases and J by 6 bases, with 16 bases between. The CDR3 extends over 15 amino acids. The CDR3 coding sequence is TGTGCCAGCAGTGGCGGACTTGGGGGGAGTCAGCCCCAGCATTTT. It encodes CASSGGLGGSQPQHF.

In this sample, this clone turned up a few times. V is TRBV6-5 and J is TRBJ1-1, with a possible D match to TRBD1 (5 bases). V was pared by 6 bases and J by 4 bases, with 6 bases between. The CDR3 contains 11 residues. Germline lookup yields CDR1 MNHEY and CDR2 SVGAGI. CDR3 region: CASRGGTEAFF. CDR3 DNA sequence: TGTGCCAGCAGGGGGGGCACTGAAGCTTTCTTT.

The chain couples TRBV6-5 to TRBJ1-1, with D hard to call. The CDR3 consists of 14 residues. With 2 bases removed from V and 5 bases from J, the gap between germline ends came to 12 bases. CDR1 MNHEY and CDR2 SVGAGI come from the germline V gene. CDR3 nucleotides: TGTGCCAGCAGTTACAGGCAAGGGTGGACTGAAGCTTTCTTT. Its translation is CASSYRQGWTEAFF.

The chain joins TRBV7-2 to TRBJ2-3, with a possible D match to TRBD2 (5 bases). The CDR3 sequence is 15 residues long. Trimming stripped 5 bases from V and 5 bases from J, with 17 bases between. The V gene's germline CDR1 is SGHTA and CDR2 FQGNSA. CDR3 coding DNA: TGTGCCAGCAGCCTTAACTTGGACTCTCGAGATACGCAGTATTTT. Its translation: CASSLNLDSRDTQYF. Drawing the rest from reference TRBV7-2 and TRBJ2-3, the complete variable domain is GAGVSQSPSNKVTEKGKDVELRCDPISGHTALYWYRQSLGQGLEFLIYFQGNSAPDKSGLPSDRFSAERTGGSVSTLTIQRTQQEDSAVYLCASSLNLDSRDTQYFGPGTRLTVL.

This chain links TRBV7-9 with TRBJ2-3; D may be TRBD2 (6 bases). Trimming stripped 6 bases from V and 0 bases from J, with 7 bases between. The CDR3 loop spans 13 amino acids. CDR1 and CDR2 (germline): SEHNR, FQNEAQ (reference sequence). This chain's CDR3 is CASRRDSTDTQYF. The CDR3 bases are TGTGCCAGCAGGCGGGACAGCACAGATACGCAGTATTTT.

The V and J genes are TRBV11-2 and TRBJ2-5; perhaps D is TRBD1 or TRBD2 (5 bases each). CDR3 length equals 13 residues. V lost 3 bases, J lost 2 bases, and 7 bases lay in between. The germline V gene has CDR1 SGHAT and CDR2 FQNNGV. The CDR3: CASSFGAQETQYF. The CDR3 region has the DNA TGTGCCAGCAGCTTCGGGGCTCAAGAGACCCAGTACTTC.

V gene TRBV5-6 combines with J gene TRBJ2-3; 9 bases are a match to TRBD2. The V segment lost 1 base and the J segment 2 bases; nucleotides outside the gene matches: 5. CDR3 length: 16 residues. Germline V gives CDR1 SGHDT, CDR2 YYEEEE. CDR3 amino acids: CASSLRLAGFTDTQYF. The CDR3 coding sequence is TGTGCCAGCAGCTTGAGGCTAGCGGGGTTCACAGATACGCAGTATTTT.

The chain couples TRBV6-6 to TRBJ2-4; 7 bases align to TRBD1. Germline V gene sequence: CDR1 MNHNY, CDR2 SVGAGI (reference sequence). This CDR3 has 15 amino acids. V was pared by 6 bases and J by 4 bases, with 9 bases of the junction left unmatched. The CDR3 bases are TGTGCCAGCAGCCCCGACAGGGTGGCAAAAAACATTCAGTACTTC. Its translation is CASSPDRVAKNIQYF.

This clone was seen a few times. This sequence joins TRBV7-2 and TRBJ1-3; TRBD1 might be the D (6 bases). This CDR3 is 14 amino acids long. Germline CDR1 is SGHTA and CDR2 is FQGNSA. The germline V and J ends were trimmed by 5 bases and 4 bases, with 12 bases remaining between them. The CDR3 loop reads CASSPQGIGNTIYF. In DNA form, the CDR3 reads TGTGCCAGCAGCCCTCAGGGGATCGGAAACACCATATATTTT.

This chain joins TRBV6-5 and TRBJ1-4; 10 bases are a match to TRBD1. CDR3 length: 15 residues. V lost 7 bases to trimming and J lost 8 bases; unmatched junction nucleotides: 10. Germline loops: CDR1 MNHEY, CDR2 SVGAGI. CDR3 nucleotides: TGTGCCAGCACCCCGGGACAGGGGCCAGAGGAAAAACTGTTTTTT. Its protein is CASTPGQGPEEKLFF.

The chain uses TRBV24-1 and TRBJ1-1; D is undetermined. Germline CDR1 is KGHDR and CDR2 is SFDVKD. V was trimmed by 7 bases and J by 1 base, leaving 9 bases between them. The CDR3 is made up of 13 amino acids. CDR3 residues: CATRLAWNTEAFF. In DNA, the CDR3 is TGTGCCACCAGGCTTGCGTGGAACACTGAAGCTTTCTTT.

This clone was seen only once. The J gene is TRBJ2-7, the V gene TRBV7-6; possible D gene TRBD1, 6 bases. CDR1 and CDR2 from the germline V gene are SGHVS and FNYEAQ. The CDR3 consists of 16 residues. V was pared by 5 bases and J by 5 bases, with 22 bases between. In DNA, the CDR3 is TGTGCCAGCAGCCTAGTTTCGACAGGCCAGGGACACGAGCAGTACTTC. It specifies CASSLVSTGQGHEQYF. The full variable domain, completed using reference TRBV7-6 and TRBJ2-7, is GAGVSQSPRYKVTKRGQDVALRCDPISGHVSLYWYRQALGQGPEFLTYFNYEAQQDKSGLPNDRFSAERPEGSISTLTIQRTEQRDSAMYRCASSLVSTGQGHEQYFGPGTRLTVT.

The V gene is TRBV20-1, the J gene TRBJ1-5; unclear D gene. Per germline, CDR1 DFQATT and CDR2 SNEGSKA (reference sequence). Trimming removed 6 bases at V and 9 bases at J, with 12 bases between. This CDR3 contains 11 residues. The CDR3 here is CSAQEEWPQHF. CDR3 DNA sequence: TGCAGTGCCCAGGAGGAATGGCCCCAGCATTTT.

V is TRBV14 and J is TRBJ2-1; 9 bases match TRBD2. J was trimmed by 0 bases and V by 4 bases; bases with no gene match: 4. The CDR3 sequence is 16 residues long. The V gene's germline CDR1 is SGHDN and CDR2 FVKESK. This chain's CDR3 is CASSLLAGSSYNEQFF. As DNA, the CDR3 is TGTGCCAGCAGCCTCCTAGCGGGGAGCTCCTACAATGAGCAGTTCTTC. The full variable domain, rest sourced from reference TRBV14 and TRBJ2-1, is EAGVTQFPSHSVIEKGQTVTLRCDPISGHDNLYWYRRVMGKEIKFLLHFVKESKQDESGMPNNRFLAERTGGTYSTLKVQPAELEDSGVYFCASSLLAGSSYNEQFFGPGTRLTVL.

The chain combines TRBV5-6 with TRBJ1-5; no reliable D call. The CDR3 totals 18 residues. Looked up from germline, CDR1 is SGHDT and CDR2 is YYEEEE. V lost 0 bases and J 1 base, leaving 17 bases between the germline ends. This CDR3 is CASSLVFVTGRSNQPQHF. The CDR3 nucleotides are TGTGCCAGCAGCTTGGTCTTTGTTACCGGGAGAAGCAATCAGCCCCAGCATTTT.

V usage is TRBV7-2 and J usage is TRBJ1-2, with a weak D call TRBD1 (6 bases). Germline CDR1 reads SGHTA; CDR2 reads FQGNSA. Trimming removed 3 bases at V and 4 bases at J, with 12 bases between. The CDR3 is 14 residues long. CDR3 DNA: TGTGCCAGCAGCTTGGTGGACAGAAGCTATGGCTACACCTTC. Its protein is CASSLVDRSYGYTF.

The chain joins TRBV18 to TRBJ1-5; D gene ambiguous. From germline, CDR1 is KGHSH and CDR2 LQKENI. V was clipped by 3 bases and J by 6 bases, with 9 bases between them. This CDR3 is 13 amino acids long. The DNA for the CDR3 is TGTGCCAGCTCACCTCAGGTTCGTCAGCCCCAGCATTTT. It translates to CASSPQVRQPQHF.

In its sample, this clone was seen a few times. The chain employs TRBV7-6 and TRBJ1-3; 12 bases map to TRBD1. Germline CDR1 SGHVS, CDR2 FNYEAQ. This CDR3 has 16 residues. Germline trimming cut 5 bases from V and 2 bases from J; bases unmatched to any gene: 4. CDR3 sequence: CASSRGTGGAGNTIYF. The CDR3 nucleotides are TGTGCCAGCAGCCGGGGGACAGGGGGCGCTGGAAACACCATATATTTT.

V usage is TRBV18 and J usage is TRBJ1-3; D uncertain. This CDR3 contains 17 residues. Germline V gene lookup returns CDR1 KGHSH and CDR2 LQKENI. Trimming pared 3 bases from V and 4 bases from J, leaving 19 bases between. CDR3 region: CASSPVFGVSSGNTIYF. In nucleotides, the CDR3 is TGTGCCAGCTCACCGGTGTTCGGTGTTTCATCGGGAAACACCATATATTTT.

The chain links TRBV4-2 to TRBJ1-4; the D gene is possibly TRBD1 (6 bases). This CDR3 is 13 amino acids long. Germline V gene sequence: CDR1 LGHNA, CDR2 YNFKEQ. V was pared by 4 bases and J by 8 bases, with 11 bases between. This CDR3 is CASSPGTPEKLFF. CDR3 DNA: TGTGCCAGCAGCCCGGGGACACCCGAAAAACTGTTTTTT.

The V gene is TRBV6-5, the J gene TRBJ1-5, with 8 bases aligning to TRBD1. The CDR3 has 15 amino acids. V was clipped by 6 bases and J by 4 bases; unmatched bases: 8. Germline CDR1 is MNHEY and CDR2 is SVGAGI. The CDR3 nucleotides read TGTGCCAGCAGATGGACAGGGTCGAGTAATCAGCCCCAGCATTTT. Residues: CASRWTGSSNQPQHF.